This T cell receptor (beta chain) appears in the sequencing data of a study of Ad26.COV2.S vaccination and SARS-CoV-2 variants. Germline CDR1 SGHTA, CDR2 FQGNSA. The CDR3 contains 14 residues. The junction had 7 bases not matched to a gene; V was cut back by 5 bases and J by 6 bases. Noted treatment: around 19 received Ad26.COV2.S at low or high dose, single or two shots; roughly 5 received placebo; per-sample allocation not given. The study sampled participants on day 63 after the first vaccine or placebo injection. On this clone: The antigen is not known.

Whole-study findings and limits: Recipients of either vaccine or placebo displayed similar breadth of non-spike TCRs.

Some clones are missing from TCRdb's copy, which holds only in-frame ones; the method was immunoSEQ multiplex PCR. The sample yields some 390,000 clones, roughly nine tenths seen once. The source was peripheral blood, collected in a trial of Ad26.COV2.S vaccine versus placebo. The chain couples TRBV7-2 to TRBJ1-2; TRBD1 aligns across 9 bases. The clonotype was recovered from a person aged 18-60 years who received the Ad26.COV2.S COVID-19 vaccine or a placebo. The DNA for the CDR3 is TGTGCCAGCAGCAACTTACAGGGGGCGAATGGCTACACCTTC. This gives the protein CASSNLQGANGYTF.